This T cell receptor (beta chain) was found in a study of T cells in localized non-small cell lung cancer. In regard to this clone: Its target is not known.

Findings and caveats of the study: Density of T cells in blood, when higher, went with longer overall survival.

V dropped 5 bases and J dropped 8; count of bases not matched to a gene: 5. The CDR3 totals 15 residues. Germline CDR1 and CDR2: SGHVS and FQNEAQ. Method: immunoSEQ multiplex PCR; TCRdb's copy keeps in-frame clones and lacks some. The sample holds 33,000 or so clones, over 75% seen once. This specimen consisted of peripheral blood, obtained before any cancer treatment. The chain employs TRBV7-8 and TRBJ2-1, with 14 bases aligning to TRBD2. The TCR was taken from a male donor at least 60 years old with stage III squamous cell lung carcinoma. The CDR3 is CASSPTSGGADEQFF. CDR3 DNA: TGTGCCAGCAGCCCGACTAGCGGGGGGGCCGATGAGCAGTTCTTC. The entire variable domain, with the rest obtained from reference TRBV7-8 and TRBJ2-1, is as follows: GAGVSQSPRYKVAKRGQDVALRCDPISGHVSLFWYQQALGQGPEFLTYFQNEAQLDKSGLPSDRFFAERPEGSVSTLKIQRTQQEDSAVYLCASSPTSGGADEQFFGPGTRLTVL.